Detailed here is one TCR beta chain. This sample is part of a study of blood T cells in healthy people across ages. CDR1 is MDHEN, CDR2 SYDVKM, per germline. The V segment lost 2 bases and the J segment 4 bases; nucleotides outside the gene matches: 8. This CDR3 has 16 residues. It was with a sample-barcoded 5' primer and a J-beta primer mix that a second PCR of roughly 6 to 12 cycles was run. TCRdb re-derived calls from the 5' RACE reads in MiXCR, one entry per CDR3 protein. This repertoire shows roughly 1,800,000 distinct CDR3 sequences, 49% found once; its top ten account for approximately 2.1%. The sequence was collected from a woman in her thirties or forties in good health. This chain joins TRBV28 and TRBJ2-1; 7 nucleotides align to TRBD2. The sequencing sample was made of blood. CDR3 bases: TGTGCCAGCAGTTTACTAGCGGACCTGCAATACAATGAGCAGTTCTTC. Encoded protein: CASSLLADLQYNEQFF.